The entry that follows covers one T cell receptor (beta chain) sequence. Its antigen is not known. Primers: 60 Vbeta forward and 13 Jbeta reverse. TCRdb's copy holds only in-frame clones and misses some; the assay was immunoSEQ multiplex PCR. The table includes 150,000 to 200,000 clones, about 81% detected once. These data come from a study of cytomegalovirus exposure and HLA in healthy donors. Across the study: As an earlier analysis found, about 179 million T cells yielded 95 million to 130 million unique TCR beta sequences.

General study findings and limits: A later analysis linked a missense DCLRE1C variant to TCR beta V- and J-gene trimming.

The CDR3 length is 14 residues. J gave up 5 bases and V 4 bases, and 4 bases lay outside the gene matches. CDR1 is SGHNT, CDR2 YYREEE, per germline (reference sequence). The chain employs TRBV5-4 and TRBJ1-1; the match to TRBD1 covers 11 bases. This clonotype was sampled from a woman aged 18-29 years in good health and CMV-seropositive. The sample comprised PBMCs. The CDR3 DNA is TGTGCCAGCAGCACCGGACAGGGGGCTACTGAAGCTTTCTTT. Amino acids: CASSTGQGATEAFF.